The clone carrying this TCR beta chain has a handful of counts. Its antigen is currently unknown. cDNA libraries of TCR beta carried unique molecular identifiers. cDNA molecules numbering roughly 0.5 million came from roughly 1 to 10 million T cells. TCRdb analysed the PCR reads with MiXCR anew, one entry per CDR3 protein. The sample has some 450,000 distinct CDR3 sequences, roughly 45% seen once. This sample is part of a study of post-analysis software for immune sequencing data. Study-level background: Relapsing-remitting, secondary progressive and progressive-relapsing forms made up the multiple sclerosis disease courses.

Per the germline V gene, CDR1 is SGHRS and CDR2 is YFSETQ. The CDR3 has 14 amino acids. V dropped 3 bases and J dropped 5; count of bases not matched to a gene: 3. Overall study findings and caveats: Controls had lower frequencies than patients of about 5 TRBV segments, which included TRBV5-6, TRBV5-1 and TRBV20-1. Multiple sclerosis patients had significantly lower normalized Chao1 diversity than controls.

Sequenced input: blood. The gene calls are TRBV5-1 and TRBJ2-1, with 9 bases aligning to TRBD2. The clonotype comes from a girl under 18 with multiple sclerosis. CDR3 amino acids: CASSWTSVDNEQFF. The CDR3, as DNA: TGCGCCAGCAGCTGGACTAGCGTCGACAATGAGCAGTTCTTC.